The source of this T cell receptor beta chain is a study of long-term antiretroviral therapy in people with HIV. The germline V gene has CDR1 SGHNT and CDR2 YENEEA. The J segment lost 3 bases and the V segment lost 4 bases, leaving 2 bases of the junction unmatched. This CDR3 comprises 15 residues. General observations from the study: Clones that had undergone expansion before ART dominated the repertoire at all time points. Information pertaining to ART adherence, viral resistance or therapeutic modifications was not obtained.

None of the participants with HIV were treated outside the United States. The content of samples before DNA extraction was about 0.95-10 million cryopreserved PBMC. This clone has a single count. Antigen: not known. The run of the v3.0 immunoSEQ assay was at survey level. TCRdb keeps only in-frame clones here, not all; method: immunoSEQ multiplex PCR. The data show over 10,000 clones, around 77% seen once. The receptor was isolated from a woman aged 18-29 years with HIV. This rearrangement joins TRBV11-3 to TRBJ2-1; 11 bases are shared with TRBD2. The sample was unsorted PBMCs, taken 1.3 years after starting antiretroviral therapy. In nucleotides, the CDR3 is TGTGCCAGCAGCTACACTAGCGGGGGCTACAATGAGCAGTTCTTC. As protein: CASSYTSGGYNEQFF.